This T cell receptor beta chain derives from a study of T cells in Graves' hyperthyroidism and ophthalmopathy (dated by TCRdb to about 2019). In the study overall: Peripheral blood was sampled at the time of initial diagnosis, prior to any treatment. TCR V-J signatures able to tell the groups apart were searched for in a discovery cohort of 100 patients, of whom more than 40 had Graves' ophthalmopathy and 57 had stable Graves' hyperthyroidism. Whether ophthalmopathy could be predicted prospectively was tested in an independent validation cohort made up of roughly 20 hyperthyroidism patients plus 17 patients who later progressed to ophthalmopathy. The approximately 90 discovery patients were randomly split 7:3 into training and test sets. In addition, the study compared T-cell repertoires in thyroid tissue and in blood from several Graves' hyperthyroidism patients. After blood sampling, hyperthyroidism patients were treated with methimazole at a starting dose of 30 mg daily, and ophthalmopathy patients were treated with high-dose intravenous methylprednisolone. The paper describes TCR Vbeta CDR3 sequencing of about 140 peripheral blood samples, made up of 43 ophthalmopathy patients, around 78 hyperthyroidism patients and 17 progressor patients.

This clonotype has more than one count but fewer than ten. Its antigen is not yet known. No base qualities exist here, and no much larger clone lies one base off it. V is reduced by 2 bases and J by 2 bases, leaving a spacing of 7 bases between them. Its CDR3 holds 15 amino acids, cysteine through phenylalanine. Only the CDR3 portion is preserved as DNA: 45 bases, with reading frame beginning at the first base. CDR1 and CDR2 are drawn from the germline V gene: MNHEY, SVGAGI. Summary of the overall study and its limitations: A 13 V-J signature model separated ophthalmopathy from stable hyperthyroidism, with 87.88% sensitivity and about 81% specificity in cross-validation and 80%/75% in testing. In validation, the model predicted progression to ophthalmopathy a median of about 6.8 months before onset, with approximately 71% sensitivity and just under 75% specificity. Most expanded thyroid clonotypes (frequency above 0.001) were also detected in blood, a finding suggesting that blood repertoires may reflect thyroid immune responses. Sample size was not statistically predetermined, and blinding of investigators to group allocation was not performed.

A patient counted as having stable Graves' hyperthyroidism if no progression to ophthalmopathy occurred over 18 months of follow-up. Hyperthyroidism patients were aged 18 to 65 years and newly diagnosed, with disease duration of less than 2 months. Any patient with an uncontrolled infection, another autoimmune disease, pregnancy or lactation was excluded. Diagnoses were based on clinical symptoms, serum thyroxine and TRAb, thyroid ultrasound and orbital computed tomography. PBMCs were isolated from 7.5 to 10 ml of fresh peripheral blood by Ficoll-Paque density gradient centrifugation. Total RNA was extracted using Trizol reagent, and RNA quality was assessed on an Agilent 2100 Bioanalyzer. TCR beta CDR3 regions were amplified from RNA transcripts. The TCR CDR3 was subjected to a first round of RT-PCR using the HTBI primer set and the Qiagen OneStep RT-PCR kit. A second multiplex PCR round built the libraries, followed by size selection and purification. Sequencing of the libraries was done on an Illumina HiSeq2000 using paired-end 100 bp reads. On the authors' methods: SOAPnuke was used to process the raw data, removing reads that contained adapters or uncalled bases, had a mean Phred below 15, or lacked an exact match to the constant primer or identifier. High-quality paired reads were merged using COPE v1.2.5, and each unique nucleotide sequence was defined as a clonotype. MiTCR v1.1 was used to align clonotypes to the IMGT TRBV, TRBD and TRBJ reference segments. The analysis was restricted to V-J combinations with a frequency above 0.0001, which together covered just over 99% of the repertoires. The TCS score was defined as the ratio of F50 (clonal expansion) to E x V (chaos), calculated using BLOSUM62-based TCRdist between CDR3 peptides within each V-J. Welch's t-statistics and random forest reduced 514 V-J features to about 12, which were used in a naive Bayes classifier (R e1071). Clones were called with MiXCR by TCRdb after fastp trimmed the public reads at Q25, and only in-frame beta chains were retained. Every distinct CDR3 protein forms one entry, paired with its most common genes and DNA. These V and J calls derive from TCRdb rather than the authors' analysis. This sample has approximately 370,000 distinct CDR3 sequences in its table, and more than 13% of those were observed once. The top ten clones comprise around a third of the sample.

Source material: blood. The sequence derives from a woman aged 25 to 45 with Graves' hyperthyroidism. Rearrangement joined TRBV6-5 to TRBJ2-6, with no D gene named confidently. The sequenced DNA is TGTGCCAGCAGTTACACTGAAACTGGGGCCAACGTCCTGACTTTC. Translated, this gives CASSYTETGANVLTF.